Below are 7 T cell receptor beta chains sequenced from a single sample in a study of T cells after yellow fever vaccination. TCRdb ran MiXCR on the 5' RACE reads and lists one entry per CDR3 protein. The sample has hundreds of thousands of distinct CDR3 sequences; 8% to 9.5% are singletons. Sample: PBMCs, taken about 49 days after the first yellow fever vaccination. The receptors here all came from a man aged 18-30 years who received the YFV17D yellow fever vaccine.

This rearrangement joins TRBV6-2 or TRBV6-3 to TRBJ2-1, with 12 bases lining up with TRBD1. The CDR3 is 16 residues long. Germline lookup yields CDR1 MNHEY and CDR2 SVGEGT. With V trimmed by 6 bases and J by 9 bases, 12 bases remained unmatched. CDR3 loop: CASRGRRDRGRVEQFF. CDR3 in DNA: TGTGCCAGCAGAGGCCGCCGGGACAGGGGGCGGGTTGAGCAGTTCTTC.

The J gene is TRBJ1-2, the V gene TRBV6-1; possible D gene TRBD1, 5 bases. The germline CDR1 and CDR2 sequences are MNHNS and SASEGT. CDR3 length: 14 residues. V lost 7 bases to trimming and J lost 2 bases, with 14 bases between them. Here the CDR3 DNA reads TGTGCCAGCACTCCCTCCGAGGGGAACTATGGCTACACCTTC. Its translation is CASTPSEGNYGYTF.

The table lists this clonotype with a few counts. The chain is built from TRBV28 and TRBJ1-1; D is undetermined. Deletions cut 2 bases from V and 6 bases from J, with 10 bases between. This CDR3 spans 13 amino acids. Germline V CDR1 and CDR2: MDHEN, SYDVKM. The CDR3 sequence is CASSLRTGSEAFF. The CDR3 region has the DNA TGTGCCAGCAGTTTACGGACTGGCTCTGAAGCTTTCTTT. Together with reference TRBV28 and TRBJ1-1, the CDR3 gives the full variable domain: DVKVTQSSRYLVKRTGEKVFLECVQDMDHENMFWYRQDPGLGLRLIYFSYDVKMKEKGDIPEGYSVSREKKERFSLILESASTNQTSMYLCASSLRTGSEAFFGQGTRLTVV.

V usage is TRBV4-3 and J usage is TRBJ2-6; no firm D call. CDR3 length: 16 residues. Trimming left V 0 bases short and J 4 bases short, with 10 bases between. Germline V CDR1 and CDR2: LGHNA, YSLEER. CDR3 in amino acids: CASSQDAGTGANVLTF. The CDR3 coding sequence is TGCGCCAGCAGCCAAGATGCCGGTACCGGGGCCAACGTCCTGACTTTC.

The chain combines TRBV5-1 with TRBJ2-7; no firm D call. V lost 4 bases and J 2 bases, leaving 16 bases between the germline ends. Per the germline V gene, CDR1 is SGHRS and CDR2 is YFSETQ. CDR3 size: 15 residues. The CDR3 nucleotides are TGCGCCAGCAGCCTGGCAAAGGACGCGACCTACGAGCAGTACTTC. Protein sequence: CASSLAKDATYEQYF.

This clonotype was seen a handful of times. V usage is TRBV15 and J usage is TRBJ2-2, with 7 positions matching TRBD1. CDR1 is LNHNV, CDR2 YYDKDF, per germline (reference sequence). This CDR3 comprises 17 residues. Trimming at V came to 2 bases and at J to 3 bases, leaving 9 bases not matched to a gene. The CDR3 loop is CATSRSPGQLYTGELFF. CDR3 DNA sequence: TGTGCCACCAGCAGATCCCCGGGACAGCTATACACCGGGGAGCTGTTTTTT.

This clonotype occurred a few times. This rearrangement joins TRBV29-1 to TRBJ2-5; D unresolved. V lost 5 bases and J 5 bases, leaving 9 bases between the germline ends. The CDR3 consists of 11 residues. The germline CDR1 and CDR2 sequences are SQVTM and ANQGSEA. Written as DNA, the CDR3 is TGCAGCGTTCGCCCAAGGGAGACCCAGTACTTC. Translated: CSVRPRETQYF.